Included here is one TCR beta chain sequence, with context. This clonotype appeared many times. No cognate antigen has been identified for it. No base-level quality is on record; no much larger clone is a single base apart. Stable Graves' hyperthyroidism was defined as the absence of progression to ophthalmopathy over 18 months of follow-up. Hyperthyroidism patients were aged 18 to 65 years and newly diagnosed, with disease duration of less than 2 months. Exclusion was applied to patients with uncontrolled infections, other autoimmune diseases, pregnancy or lactation. Diagnoses were established on the basis of clinical symptoms, serum thyroxine and TRAb, thyroid ultrasound, and orbital computed tomography. PBMCs were isolated from 7.5 to 10 ml of fresh peripheral blood by Ficoll-Paque density gradient centrifugation. Total RNA was extracted with Trizol reagent, and quality was checked on an Agilent 2100 Bioanalyzer.

This entry comes from a study of T cells in Graves' hyperthyroidism and ophthalmopathy (dated by TCRdb to the late 2010s). Broadly, across the study: Peripheral blood was sampled at the time of initial diagnosis, prior to any treatment. To identify distinguishing TCR V-J signatures, a discovery cohort of 100 or so patients was used, comprising approximately 40 with Graves' ophthalmopathy and around 57 with stable Graves' hyperthyroidism. Prospective prediction of ophthalmopathy was tested in an independent validation cohort consisting of fewer than 20 hyperthyroidism patients and approximately 16 patients who later progressed to ophthalmopathy. The 85 to 100 discovery patients were divided at random into training and test sets in a 7:3 ratio. The study also compared thyroid tissue and blood T-cell repertoires from about six Graves' hyperthyroidism patients. Once sampling was done, hyperthyroidism patients were given methimazole at a starting dose of 30 mg daily, whereas ophthalmopathy patients were given high-dose intravenous methylprednisolone. According to the paper, TCR Vbeta CDR3 sequencing was carried out on approximately 140 peripheral blood samples, which came from over 40 ophthalmopathy, approximately 72 hyperthyroidism and around 17 progressor patients. Here is what the overall study found, with its caveats: A 13 V-J signature model separated ophthalmopathy from stable hyperthyroidism, with roughly 88% sensitivity and about 81% specificity in cross-validation and 80%/75% in testing. In validation, the model predicted progression to ophthalmopathy with 55% to 71% sensitivity and around 72% specificity, a median of 6.5 months before onset. Most expanded thyroid clonotypes (frequency above 0.001) were also detected in blood, suggesting blood repertoires may reflect thyroid immune responses. Sample size was not statistically predetermined, and investigators were not blinded to group allocation.

The TCR beta CDR3 regions were amplified from RNA transcripts. The first round of RT-PCR for the TCR CDR3 was performed with the HTBI primer set and the Qiagen OneStep RT-PCR kit. A second multiplex PCR round built the libraries, followed by size selection and purification. Paired-end sequencing of the libraries was performed with 100 bp reads on an Illumina HiSeq2000. Processing in the source paper ran as follows. SOAPnuke was used to process the raw data, with reads discarded if the reads contained adapters or uncalled bases, had a mean Phred below 15, or lacked an exact constant-primer or identifier match. High-quality paired reads were merged using COPE v1.2.5, and each unique nucleotide sequence was defined as a clonotype. Clonotypes were aligned to IMGT TRBV, TRBD and TRBJ reference segments using MiTCR v1.1. Only V-J combinations with frequency above 0.0001, covering about 99% of repertoires, were analysed. The TCS score was defined as the ratio of F50 (clonal expansion) to E x V (chaos), calculated using BLOSUM62-based TCRdist between CDR3 peptides within each V-J. Welch's t-statistics and random forest reduced some 510 V-J features to roughly 13, which were used in a naive Bayes classifier (R e1071). TCRdb ran its own pipeline on the public reads, namely fastp trimming at Q25 and MiXCR clone calling, and kept in-frame beta chains. Identical CDR3 protein sequences are pooled into one entry, listed with their most common genes and DNA. V and J calls and clone size were set by TCRdb, not the authors. The sample contains some 350,000 distinct CDR3 sequences, 19% of them found a single time. 3% to 4% of the sample is taken by the ten largest.

Trimming costs V 5 bases and J 7 bases, and their ends lie 23 bases apart. Inclusive of the bounding cysteine and phenylalanine, the CDR3 is 16 residues long. Only the CDR3 part of the read is kept: 48 bases, read in frame from the first base. Source material: blood. Here the chain combines TRBV12-3 or TRBV12-4 and TRBJ1-2, with a tentative D gene TRBD1 over 6 matching bases. The source of this sequence is a woman between 18 and 29 years old with Graves' hyperthyroidism. CDR3 reads: CASSPRSGALSTGYTF. The DNA reads TGTGCCAGCAGTCCCCGGTCAGGGGCCCTCTCAACTGGCTACACCTTC.